This T cell receptor beta chain was retrieved from a study of T cell responses to AZD1222 COVID-19 vaccine. Per the germline V gene, CDR1 is MNHEY and CDR2 is SVGAGI. V was pared by 5 bases and J by 5 bases, with 8 bases of the junction left unmatched. The CDR3 runs 14 residues. The data were produced by immunoSEQ multiplex PCR, yet TCRdb's version contains in-frame clones alone and is incomplete. In the table there are about 96,000 clones, almost 90% of which are singletons. The input for sequencing was peripheral blood, taken on day 0 of AZD1222 vaccination. This sequence was found in an adult in good health. The V call is TRBV6-5, the J call TRBJ2-7; 8 bases are a match to TRBD2. In DNA form, the CDR3 reads TGTGCCAGCAGTCCCAGCGGGAGCCCCAACGAGCAGTACTTC. It translates to CASSPSGSPNEQYF.